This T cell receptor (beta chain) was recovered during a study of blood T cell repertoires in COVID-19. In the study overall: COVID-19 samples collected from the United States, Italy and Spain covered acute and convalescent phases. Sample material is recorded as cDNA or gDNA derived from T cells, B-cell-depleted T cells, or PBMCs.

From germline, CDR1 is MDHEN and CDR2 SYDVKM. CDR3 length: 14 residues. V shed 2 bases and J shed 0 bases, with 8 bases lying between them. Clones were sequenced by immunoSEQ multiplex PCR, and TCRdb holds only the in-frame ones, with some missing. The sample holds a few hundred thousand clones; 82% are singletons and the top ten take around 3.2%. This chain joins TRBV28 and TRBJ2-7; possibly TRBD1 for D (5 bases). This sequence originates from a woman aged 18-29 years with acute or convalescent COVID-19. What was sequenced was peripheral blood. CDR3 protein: CASSLTGFSYEQYF. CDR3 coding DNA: TGTGCCAGCAGTTTAACAGGCTTCTCCTACGAGCAGTACTTC.